The following is a TCR beta chain sequence with its context. The target antigen is unknown. Assay used: immunoSEQ multiplex PCR; TCRdb lists only in-frame clones, some missing. The sample includes 100,000 or so clones, around 93% of them seen just once. The source of the sample is a study of siplizumab effects on memory and regulatory T cells. Study-wide findings and caveats: Roughly 80-95% of proliferating CD4+ or CD8+ clones lacked a naive or memory phenotype that could be assigned. Confirmatory evidence of suppressive function in proliferating siplizumab-culture Tregs was not obtained. A major contribution to the alloresponse seemed to be made by naive T cells, which seemed more diverse than memory cells. Tracing alloreactive clones into unstimulated subsets worked for only a minor fraction of them.

Per germline, CDR1 SGDLS and CDR2 YYNGEE. V was trimmed by 3 bases and J by 4 bases, leaving 13 bases between them. The CDR3 covers 14 residues. Sequenced: CD4+ T cells sorted from blood. The receptor's source is a human donor in good health. The chain combines TRBV9 with TRBJ1-2; D remains unclear. DNA of the CDR3: TGTGCCAGCAGCGAGGACCTATCCAGCTATGGCTACACCTTC. Translating it yields CASSEDLSSYGYTF.